Listed here are 15 T cell receptor beta chains from one sample, sequenced in a study of shared clonotypes between healthy human individuals. Only in-frame clones appear in the TCRdb table, and some are missing; sequencing was by immunoSEQ multiplex PCR. The table shows over 1.4 million clones, with around 97% occurring only once. Sequencing input: naive CD4+ T cells sorted from blood. Subset given: CD45RA+ positively selected. The origin of the receptors is a man aged 25-45 years in good health.

The chain couples TRBV19 to TRBJ1-5; no definite D call. The germline V gene has CDR1 LNHDA and CDR2 SQIVND (reference sequence). Trimming took off 7 bases at V and 6 bases at J, with 13 bases between the two ends. This CDR3 has 13 residues. The CDR3 region is CASTPSGRQPQHF. The CDR3 DNA follows: TGTGCCAGTACCCCCTCAGGACGTCAGCCCCAGCATTTT.

Turning to this clone: Other DNA sequences in this specimen translate into the identical CDR3. The rearrangement joins TRBV20-1 to TRBJ1-5, with unresolved D. Trimming cost V 0 bases and J 6 bases, with 3 bases left between them. CDR3 length: 11 residues. Germline V gene data show CDR1 as DFQATT and CDR2 as SNEGSKA (reference sequence). For the CDR3, the DNA is TGCAGTGCTAGAGAGGGTCAGCCCCAGCATTTT. The encoded protein is CSAREGQPQHF.

This clone was found once. The chain uses TRBV19 and TRBJ1-1; a possible D gene is TRBD1 (5 bases). The CDR3 is 15 amino acids. Germline V gives CDR1 LNHDA, CDR2 SQIVND (reference sequence). The V and J ends lost 3 bases and 0 bases respectively, with 11 bases between them. For the CDR3, the DNA is TGTGCCAGTAGTATCCCGGTAGGGGTGAACACTGAAGCTTTCTTT. Protein product: CASSIPVGVNTEAFF.

The chain uses TRBV19 and TRBJ2-6; 9 bases agree with TRBD2. The V gene end was trimmed by 6 bases and the J gene end by 0 bases; junction bases not matched to a gene: 6. From germline, CDR1 is LNHDA and CDR2 SQIVND (reference sequence). The CDR3 consists of 17 residues. In nucleotides, the CDR3 is TGTGCCAGTAGGTCTAGCGGGGCCCGCTCTGGGGCCAACGTCCTGACTTTC. It is translated as CASRSSGARSGANVLTF.

This chain joins TRBV10-1 and TRBJ2-1; 12 positions match TRBD2. Germline trimming cut 3 bases from V and 6 bases from J; bases unmatched to any gene: 12. Per the germline V gene, CDR1 is WNHNN and CDR2 is SYGVQD (reference sequence). CDR3 length: 18 residues. In DNA form, the CDR3 reads TGCGCCAGCAGTGACCACCGACTAGCGGGAGTTTTAAGCAATGAGCAGTTCTTC. Translating gives CASSDHRLAGVLSNEQFF.

This CDR3 reads CASSLIMGTELNYGYTF. CDR3 nucleotide sequence: TGTGCCAGCAGTTTAATTATGGGGACAGAACTTAACTATGGCTACACCTTC. V gene TRBV28 combines with J gene TRBJ1-2, with 7 bases lining up with TRBD1. Germline V gene sequence: CDR1 MDHEN, CDR2 SYDVKM. V lost 2 bases, J lost 1 base, and 10 bases stayed unmatched. The CDR3 extends over 17 amino acids.

The rearrangement links TRBV19 to TRBJ2-2; unclear D gene. Germline V gene sequence: CDR1 LNHDA, CDR2 SQIVND (reference sequence). Trimming took off 3 bases at V and 7 bases at J, with 12 bases between the two ends. CDR3 size: 14 residues. The CDR3 protein is CASSMARTVGELFF. In nucleotides, the CDR3 is TGTGCCAGTAGTATGGCGAGGACCGTCGGGGAGCTGTTTTTT.

J is TRBJ2-7 and V is TRBV10-1, with D tentatively TRBD2 (5 bases). Trimming removed 4 bases from V and 2 bases from J, with 12 bases in between. CDR1 WNHNN and CDR2 SYGVQD come from the germline V gene (reference sequence). This CDR3 has 14 residues. In DNA, the CDR3 is TGCGCCAGCAGTGTGGGAGCAACACCCTACGAGCAGTACTTC. It yields the protein CASSVGATPYEQYF.

V usage is TRBV28 and J usage is TRBJ2-7; 9 bases match TRBD2. The V and J ends lost 2 bases and 4 bases, in that order; junction bases with no gene match: 15. The CDR3 totals 18 residues. Germline values: CDR1 MDHEN, CDR2 SYDVKM. The CDR3 region has the DNA TGTGCCAGCAGTTTAGGGGATTTACGCGGGAGGGCCTCTTACGAGCAGTACTTC. Amino acid sequence: CASSLGDLRGRASYEQYF.

The J gene is TRBJ2-6, the V gene TRBV9; no clear D. In germline, CDR1 is SGDLS, CDR2 YYNGEE. V gave up 3 bases and J gave up 0 bases, with 7 bases separating them. There are 15 residues in the CDR3. The CDR3 protein is CASSGWISGANVLTF. The CDR3 DNA is TGTGCCAGCAGCGGGTGGATCTCTGGGGCCAACGTCCTGACTTTC.

V is TRBV28 and J is TRBJ2-1, with 10 bases aligning to TRBD2. The J segment lost 8 bases and the V segment lost 7 bases, leaving 8 bases of the junction unmatched. The CDR3 consists of 14 residues. Germline V lookup: CDR1 MDHEN, CDR2 SYDVKM. As DNA, the CDR3 is TGTGCCAGCACGGCTAGCGGGAGTTCTGATGAGCAGTTCTTC. This codes for CASTASGSSDEQFF.

The chain carries TRBV28 and TRBJ2-1; no reliable D call. The V and J ends lost 6 bases and 8 bases respectively, with 11 bases between them. This CDR3 comprises 12 residues. Germline values: CDR1 MDHEN, CDR2 SYDVKM. CDR3: CASSHLRDEQFF. The CDR3 nucleotides are TGTGCCAGCAGCCACCTCCGGGATGAGCAGTTCTTC. Filled out from reference TRBV28 and TRBJ2-1, the complete variable domain reads DVKVTQSSRYLVKRTGEKVFLECVQDMDHENMFWYRQDPGLGLRLIYFSYDVKMKEKGDIPEGYSVSREKKERFSLILESASTNQTSMYLCASSHLRDEQFFGPGTRLTVL.

The chain links TRBV7-9 to TRBJ2-5, with TRBD2 identical over 12 bases. The V gene's germline CDR1 is SEHNR and CDR2 FQNEAQ (reference sequence). J gave up 4 bases and V 10 bases, and 10 bases lay outside the gene matches. The CDR3 runs to 15 residues. CDR3 loop: CAIRGLAGRRETQYF. Here the CDR3 DNA reads TGTGCCATCCGAGGACTAGCGGGAAGAAGAGAGACCCAGTACTTC.

The chain couples TRBV4-3 to TRBJ1-2; D uncertain. CDR3 length: 13 residues. The V gene's germline CDR1 is LGHNA and CDR2 YSLEER. Trimming pared 1 base from V and 5 bases from J, leaving 8 bases between. As DNA, the CDR3 is TGCGCCAGCAGCCAAGCGATGGGTTATGGCTACACCTTC. This gives the protein CASSQAMGYGYTF.

V is TRBV7-9 and J is TRBJ1-4; D gene uncertain. The CDR3 is 12 residues long. V lost 5 bases, J lost 5 bases, and 6 bases lay in between. The germline CDR1 and CDR2 sequences are SEHNR and FQNEAQ (reference sequence). CDR3 DNA sequence: TGTGCCAGCAGCGACCCCAATGAAAAACTGTTTTTT. Translated, it gives CASSDPNEKLFF.